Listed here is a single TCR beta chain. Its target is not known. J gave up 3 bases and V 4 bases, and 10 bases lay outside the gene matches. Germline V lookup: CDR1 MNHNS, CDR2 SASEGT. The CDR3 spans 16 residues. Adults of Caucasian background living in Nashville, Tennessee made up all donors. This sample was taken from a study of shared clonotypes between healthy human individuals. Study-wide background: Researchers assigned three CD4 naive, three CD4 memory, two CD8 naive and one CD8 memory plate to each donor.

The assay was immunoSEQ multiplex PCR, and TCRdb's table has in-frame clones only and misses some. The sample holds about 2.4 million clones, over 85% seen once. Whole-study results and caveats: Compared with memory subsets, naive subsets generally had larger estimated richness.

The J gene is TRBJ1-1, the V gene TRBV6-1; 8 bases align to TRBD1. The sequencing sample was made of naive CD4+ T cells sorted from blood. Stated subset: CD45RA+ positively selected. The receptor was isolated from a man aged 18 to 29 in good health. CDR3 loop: CASSGTQGAAYTEAFF. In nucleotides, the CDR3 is TGTGCCAGCAGTGGGACCCAGGGGGCTGCCTACACTGAAGCTTTCTTT.